These T cell receptor beta chains were read from a single sample in a study of T cell responses to AZD1222 COVID-19 vaccine. Profiling relied on immunoSEQ multiplex PCR, and the TCRdb table lists in-frame clones only, not all of them. The sample contains 150,000 or so clones, about nine tenths of which appear only once. The sequencing used peripheral blood, collected on day 0 of AZD1222 vaccination. The receptors here all came from an adult in good health. CDR3s include the opening cysteine and the closing phenylalanine or tryptophan. Fields, in order: J gene, D gene, clone size, CDR3 length, V gene, CDR3 protein, CDR3 DNA. A D gene is named only where the DNA matches it firmly. Some rows mark clone size as missing; the rest say once, few, many or name a class of expanded clone.

J: TRBJ1-1
D: -
size: -
length: 17
V: TRBV29-1
CDR3: CSTWTRDIQTRGTEAFF
DNA: TGCAGCACCTGGACGAGGGACATCCAGACCCGCGGCACTGAAGCTTTCTTT

J: TRBJ1-4
D: -
size: -
length: 13
V: TRBV29-1
CDR3: CSVEDGTNEKLFF
DNA: TGCAGCGTTGAAGATGGGACAAATGAAAAACTGTTTTTT

J: TRBJ1-2
D: -
size: -
length: 14
V: TRBV9
CDR3: CASSVGGGDYGYTF
DNA: TGTGCCAGCAGCGTAGGGGGAGGGGACTATGGCTACACCTTC

J: TRBJ2-5
D: -
size: -
length: 16
V: TRBV18
CDR3: CASSPQIPQVYETQYF
DNA: TGTGCCAGCTCACCACAAATCCCACAGGTCTACGAGACCCAGTACTTC

J: TRBJ1-6
D: TRBD1
size: -
length: 13
V: TRBV2
CDR3: CATGVIGNSPLHF
DNA: TGTGCGACAGGGGTCATTGGTAATTCACCCCTCCACTTT

J: TRBJ1-1
D: TRBD1
size: -
length: 15
V: TRBV6-5
CDR3: CASTSKQSGGTEAFF
DNA: TGTGCCAGCACCTCGAAACAGTCAGGGGGCACTGAAGCTTTCTTT

J: TRBJ2-5
D: TRBD1
size: -
length: 15
V: TRBV7-9
CDR3: CASSHGGQGQETQYF
DNA: TGTGCCAGCAGCCATGGGGGACAGGGGCAAGAGACCCAGTACTTC

J: TRBJ1-2
D: TRBD1
size: few
length: 13
V: TRBV10-3
CDR3: CAISRDRDYGYTF
DNA: TGTGCCATCAGCCGGGACAGGGACTATGGCTACACCTTC

J: TRBJ2-3
D: -
size: -
length: 16
V: TRBV19
CDR3: CASSRGQALSTDTQYF
DNA: TGTGCCAGTAGCCGGGGGCAGGCCCTAAGCACAGATACGCAGTATTTT

J: TRBJ2-2
D: TRBD1
size: -
length: 15
V: TRBV29-1
CDR3: CSVRTGTGDTGELFF
DNA: TGCAGCGTGAGAACCGGGACAGGGGACACCGGGGAGCTGTTTTTT

J: TRBJ2-1
D: TRBD2
size: -
length: 17
V: TRBV9
CDR3: CASSVVPSGRARGEQFF
DNA: TGTGCCAGCAGCGTAGTTCCTAGCGGGAGGGCCCGGGGTGAGCAGTTCTTC

J: TRBJ2-1
D: TRBD2
size: -
length: 15
V: TRBV11-3
CDR3: CASSLTSVRNNEQFF
DNA: TGTGCCAGCAGCCTAACTAGCGTTAGGAACAATGAGCAGTTCTTC

J: TRBJ2-7
D: TRBD2
size: -
length: 16
V: TRBV15
CDR3: CATSREVAGRLDEQYF
DNA: TGTGCCACCAGCAGAGAAGTAGCGGGCCGACTAGACGAGCAGTACTTC

J: TRBJ1-2
D: TRBD1
size: -
length: 14
V: TRBV27
CDR3: CASGTGGVGYGYTF
DNA: TGTGCCAGCGGAACAGGGGGCGTGGGCTATGGCTACACCTTC

J: TRBJ1-1
D: -
size: -
length: 12
V: TRBV6-2/TRBV6-3
CDR3: CASSEDRTEAFF
DNA: TGTGCCAGCAGCGAAGACAGGACTGAAGCTTTCTTT

J: TRBJ2-6
D: -
size: -
length: 17
V: TRBV27
CDR3: CASSFIGVSSGANVLTF
DNA: TGTGCCAGCAGTTTTATAGGGGTTAGCTCTGGGGCCAACGTCCTGACTTTC

J: TRBJ1-2
D: -
size: -
length: 15
V: TRBV5-1
CDR3: CASRETAGGDYGYTF
DNA: TGCGCCAGCAGGGAAACTGCCGGCGGAGACTATGGCTACACCTTC

J: TRBJ1-1
D: -
size: -
length: 13
V: TRBV30
CDR3: CAWSKTGNTEAFF
DNA: TGTGCCTGGAGTAAAACAGGCAACACTGAAGCTTTCTTT

J: TRBJ1-2
D: -
size: -
length: 12
V: TRBV29-1
CDR3: CSVEKADYGYTF
DNA: TGCAGCGTTGAAAAGGCAGACTATGGCTACACCTTC

J: TRBJ2-2
D: TRBD1
size: once
length: 13
V: TRBV12-3/TRBV12-4
CDR3: CASSSGQAGELFF
DNA: TGTGCCAGCAGTTCTGGACAGGCCGGGGAGCTGTTTTTT

J: TRBJ2-7
D: -
size: -
length: 10
V: TRBV27
CDR3: CASSLWEQYF
DNA: TGTGCCAGCAGTTTATGGGAGCAGTACTTC

J: TRBJ1-4
D: -
size: -
length: 13
V: TRBV30
CDR3: CAWSVGPMGKLFF
DNA: TGTGCCTGGAGTGTAGGACCGATGGGTAAACTGTTTTTT

J: TRBJ1-5
D: -
size: few
length: 16
V: TRBV27
CDR3: CASSLKGIHSNQPQHF
DNA: TGTGCCAGCAGTTTAAAGGGGATCCATAGCAATCAGCCCCAGCATTTT

J: TRBJ2-7
D: TRBD2
size: -
length: 16
V: TRBV15
CDR3: CATSREPGTSPYEQYF
DNA: TGTGCCACCAGCAGAGAACCCGGGACTAGCCCCTACGAGCAGTACTTC

J: TRBJ1-4
D: -
size: -
length: 14
V: TRBV2
CDR3: CASDGRERGEKLFF
DNA: TGTGCCAGCGATGGAAGGGAGCGGGGTGAAAAACTGTTTTTT

J: TRBJ2-1
D: TRBD1
size: -
length: 14
V: TRBV6-5
CDR3: CASSYYGTGNEQFF
DNA: TGTGCCAGCAGCTATTACGGGACAGGGAATGAGCAGTTCTTC

J: TRBJ1-2
D: -
size: -
length: 12
V: TRBV28
CDR3: CASSGQVYGYTF
DNA: TGTGCCTCAAGTGGGCAGGTCTATGGCTACACCTTC

J: TRBJ2-5
D: TRBD2
size: -
length: 14
V: TRBV19
CDR3: CASSTGLAGETQYF
DNA: TGTGCCAGTAGTACGGGACTAGCGGGAGAGACCCAGTACTTC

J: TRBJ2-5
D: -
size: -
length: 14
V: TRBV7-2
CDR3: CASSPPLARETQYF
DNA: TGTGCCAGCAGCCCCCCCCTCGCCCGTGAGACCCAGTACTTC

J: TRBJ2-7
D: TRBD2
size: -
length: 15
V: TRBV15
CDR3: CATSTHDGRTYEQYF
DNA: TGTGCCACCAGCACTCACGACGGGAGGACCTACGAGCAGTACTTC

J: TRBJ2-5
D: -
size: -
length: 12
V: TRBV5-1
CDR3: CASRVDQETQYF
DNA: TGCGCCAGCAGGGTCGACCAAGAGACCCAGTACTTC

J: TRBJ2-5
D: -
size: few
length: 15
V: TRBV13
CDR3: CASSLGRDFQETQYF
DNA: TGTGCCAGCAGCCTAGGGCGGGACTTCCAAGAGACCCAGTACTTC

J: TRBJ2-3
D: -
size: -
length: 16
V: TRBV5-8
CDR3: CASSSIPRTGPDTQYF
DNA: TGTGCCAGCAGCTCCATCCCCCGTACAGGGCCAGATACGCAGTATTTT

J: TRBJ2-7
D: TRBD1
size: -
length: 12
V: TRBV5-1
CDR3: CASQGQGDEQYF
DNA: TGCGCCAGCCAGGGACAGGGGGACGAGCAGTACTTC

J: TRBJ1-1
D: -
size: -
length: 17
V: TRBV4-1
CDR3: CASSQLAIFGMNTEAFF
DNA: TGCGCCAGCAGCCAACTTGCCATCTTTGGCATGAACACTGAAGCTTTCTTT

J: TRBJ1-1
D: -
size: -
length: 16
V: TRBV9
CDR3: CASSSRPISLNTEAFF
DNA: TGTGCCAGCAGCTCCAGACCGATTTCTCTGAACACTGAAGCTTTCTTT

J: TRBJ2-7
D: -
size: few
length: 16
V: TRBV19
CDR3: CASSISDQLASYEQYF
DNA: TGTGCCAGTAGTATAAGTGACCAACTTGCTTCCTACGAGCAGTACTTC

J: TRBJ1-1
D: TRBD1
size: -
length: 14
V: TRBV4-3
CDR3: CASSHDTGGTEAFF
DNA: TGCGCCAGCAGCCACGATACAGGGGGCACTGAAGCTTTCTTT

J: TRBJ1-1
D: TRBD1
size: -
length: 15
V: TRBV6-1
CDR3: CASSATGEANTEAFF
DNA: TGTGCCAGCAGTGCTACAGGGGAAGCGAACACTGAAGCTTTCTTT

J: TRBJ2-2
D: -
size: -
length: 16
V: TRBV7-3
CDR3: CASSLSNMGNTGELFF
DNA: TGTGCCAGCAGCTTAAGTAATATGGGGAACACCGGGGAGCTGTTTTTT

J: TRBJ2-3
D: TRBD2
size: once
length: 15
V: TRBV20-1
CDR3: CSASLAGGITDTQYF
DNA: TGCAGTGCTAGTCTAGCGGGGGGTATCACAGATACGCAGTATTTT

J: TRBJ1-5
D: TRBD1
size: once
length: 15
V: TRBV28
CDR3: CASSFLGQDNQPQHF
DNA: TGTGCCAGCAGTTTCCTGGGACAGGATAATCAGCCCCAGCATTTT

J: TRBJ1-5
D: TRBD1
size: -
length: 14
V: TRBV19
CDR3: CASSGQGPNQPQHF
DNA: TGTGCCAGTAGTGGACAGGGGCCAAATCAGCCCCAGCATTTT

J: TRBJ2-1
D: TRBD2
size: -
length: 16
V: TRBV24-1
CDR3: CATSDFATSGNNEQFF
DNA: TGTGCCACCAGTGATTTCGCTACTAGCGGTAACAATGAGCAGTTCTTC